The clone carrying this T cell receptor beta chain was observed a handful of times. The entry originates in a study of shared clonotypes between healthy human individuals. Study summary: The study enrolled a couple of women and a few men aged 18 to 49.

The germline CDR1 and CDR2 sequences are MNHNS and SASEGT. The CDR3 sequence is 12 residues long. V was clipped by 5 bases and J by 4 bases, with 8 bases between them. TCRdb's copy holds only in-frame clones and misses some; the assay was immunoSEQ multiplex PCR. There are more than 2 million clones in the sample; around 95% occur only once, and about 0.13% lies in the top ten. The CD4+ fraction was divided into a CD45RA+ naive subset and a CD45RA-negative memory subset. The sequenced sample was naive CD4+ T cells sorted from blood. Indicated subset: CD45RA+ positively selected. The clonotype originates from a man younger than 35 in good health. This chain links TRBV6-1 with TRBJ1-2; D not resolved. Here the CDR3 reads CASSLRFYGYTF. In nucleotides, the CDR3 is TGTGCCAGCAGTCTCCGGTTCTATGGCTACACCTTC.